This T cell receptor beta chain was found in a study of graft-versus-host responses after intestinal transplantation. Study outcomes and limitations: Recipient marrow contained GvH clones, some of which appeared first in ileum or blood.

With regard to this clone: Its antigen is not known.

Germline values: CDR1 SGHTA, CDR2 FQGNSA. V was trimmed by 2 bases and J by 5 bases, leaving 17 bases between them. The CDR3 spans 16 residues. Sequenced by immunoSEQ multiplex PCR; TCRdb stores in-frame clones only, minus some. The sample lists roughly 70,000 clones, about 87% occurring once. The sample consisted of unstimulated CD4+ T cells sorted from spleen or lymph node cells, taken before transplant. This receptor was identified in a human donor who was the organ donor for an intestinal transplant. V and J are TRBV7-2 and TRBJ2-3; D is unresolved. CDR3 residues: CASSLLASLGRDTQYF. The CDR3 region has the DNA TGTGCCAGCAGCTTATTAGCCTCCCTCGGTAGAGATACGCAGTATTTT.